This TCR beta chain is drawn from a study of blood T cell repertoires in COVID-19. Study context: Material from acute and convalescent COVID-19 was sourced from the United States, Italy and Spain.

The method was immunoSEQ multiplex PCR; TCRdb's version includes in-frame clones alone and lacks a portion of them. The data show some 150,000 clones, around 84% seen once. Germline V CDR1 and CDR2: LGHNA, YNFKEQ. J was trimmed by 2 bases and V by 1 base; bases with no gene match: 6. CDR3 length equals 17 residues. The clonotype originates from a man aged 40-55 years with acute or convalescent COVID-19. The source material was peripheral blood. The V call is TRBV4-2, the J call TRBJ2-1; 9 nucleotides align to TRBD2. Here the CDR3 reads CASSQATSGVTYNEQFF. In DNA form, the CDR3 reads TGTGCCAGCAGCCAAGCGACTAGCGGAGTTACCTACAATGAGCAGTTCTTC.